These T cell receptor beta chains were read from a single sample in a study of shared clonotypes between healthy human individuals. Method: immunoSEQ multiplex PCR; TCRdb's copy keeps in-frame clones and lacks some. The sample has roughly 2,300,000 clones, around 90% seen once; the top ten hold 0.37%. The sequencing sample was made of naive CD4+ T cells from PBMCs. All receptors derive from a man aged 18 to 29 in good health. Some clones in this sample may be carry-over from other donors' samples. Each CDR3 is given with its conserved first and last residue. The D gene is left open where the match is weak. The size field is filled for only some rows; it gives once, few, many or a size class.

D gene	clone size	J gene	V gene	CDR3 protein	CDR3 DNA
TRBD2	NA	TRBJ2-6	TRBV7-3	CASSLLAGNSGANVLTF	TGTGCCAGCAGCTTACTAGCGGGGAACTCTGGGGCCAACGTCCTGACTTTC
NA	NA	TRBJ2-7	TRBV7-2	CASSLEGGPGEQYF	TGTGCCAGCAGCTTAGAAGGAGGGCCAGGAGAGCAGTACTTC
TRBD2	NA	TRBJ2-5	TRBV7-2	CASSRLAGAETQYF	TGTGCCAGCAGCCGACTAGCGGGAGCAGAGACCCAGTACTTC
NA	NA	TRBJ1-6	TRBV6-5	CASSYGQSNSPLHF	TGTGCCAGCAGTTACGGGCAGTCCAATTCACCCCTCCACTTT
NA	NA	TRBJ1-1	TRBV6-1	CASSGQPNTEAFF	TGTGCCAGCAGCGGGCAGCCGAACACTGAAGCTTTCTTT
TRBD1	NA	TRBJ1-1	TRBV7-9	CASRPKPGQPNTEAFF	TGTGCCAGCAGACCTAAGCCGGGACAGCCGAACACTGAAGCTTTCTTT
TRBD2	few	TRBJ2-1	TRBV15	CATSVAGGTYEQFF	TGTGCCACCAGTGTAGCGGGAGGTACCTATGAGCAGTTCTTC
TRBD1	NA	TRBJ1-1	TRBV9	CASSVSGGLNTEAFF	TGTGCCAGCAGCGTATCAGGGGGCCTGAACACTGAAGCTTTCTTT
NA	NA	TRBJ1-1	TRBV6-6	CASREGDTEAFF	TGTGCCAGCAGGGAGGGGGACACTGAAGCTTTCTTT
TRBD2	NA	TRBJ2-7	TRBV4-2	CASSEASGTGEQYF	TGTGCCAGCAGCGAGGCTAGCGGGACTGGGGAGCAGTACTTC
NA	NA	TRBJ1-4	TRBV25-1	CASRQDPLFGEKLFF	TGTGCCAGCAGGCAGGACCCCCTCTTTGGTGAAAAACTGTTTTTT
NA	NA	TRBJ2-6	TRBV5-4	CASSPGGLSSGANVLTF	TGTGCCAGCAGCCCTGGGGGACTGAGCTCTGGGGCCAACGTCCTGACTTTC
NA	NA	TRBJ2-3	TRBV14	CASSRLSRIDTQYF	TGTGCCAGCAGCCGACTAAGTAGGATAGATACGCAGTATTTT
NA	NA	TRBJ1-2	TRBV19	CASSIEGGRGITGYTF	TGTGCCAGTAGTATAGAAGGAGGCAGGGGAATTACGGGCTACACCTTC
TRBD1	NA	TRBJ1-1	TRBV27	CASSQGQGAEAFF	TGTGCCAGCAGTCAGGGACAGGGGGCGGAAGCTTTCTTT
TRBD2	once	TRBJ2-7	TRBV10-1	CASSRTSGAYEQYF	TGCGCCAGCTCCAGGACTAGCGGGGCCTACGAGCAGTACTTC
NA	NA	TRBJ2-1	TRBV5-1	CASSFSYSINEQFF	TGCGCCAGCAGCTTTAGCTATTCCATCAATGAGCAGTTCTTC
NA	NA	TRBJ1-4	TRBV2	CASRRETGMGKLFF	TGTGCCAGCAGAAGGGAAACCGGGATGGGAAAACTGTTTTTT
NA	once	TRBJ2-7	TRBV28	CASSLFSGRFEQYF	TGTGCCAGCAGCCTATTCTCTGGGCGGTTCGAGCAGTACTTC
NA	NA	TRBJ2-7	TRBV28	CASSGLYEQYF	TGTGCCAGCAGTGGACTCTACGAGCAGTACTTC
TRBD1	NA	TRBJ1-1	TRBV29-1	CSARGRQGPTEAFF	TGCAGCGCTAGGGGTAGACAGGGGCCCACTGAAGCTTTCTTT
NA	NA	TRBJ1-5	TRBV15	CATSRERSNQPQHF	TGTGCCACCAGCAGAGAACGGAGCAATCAGCCCCAGCATTTT
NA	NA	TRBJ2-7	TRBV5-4	CASSFPGTYEQYF	TGTGCCAGCAGCTTCCCGGGAACCTACGAGCAGTACTTC
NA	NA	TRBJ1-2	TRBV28	CASPSLREGLKNYGYTF	TGTGCCAGCCCTTCCCTCCGGGAAGGGTTAAAAAACTATGGCTACACCTTC
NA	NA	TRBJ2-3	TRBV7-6	CASSLETDTQYF	TGTGCCAGCAGCTTAGAAACAGATACGCAGTATTTT
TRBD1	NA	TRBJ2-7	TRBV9	CASSVGTGVYEQYF	TGTGCCAGCAGCGTAGGGACAGGGGTTTACGAGCAGTACTTC
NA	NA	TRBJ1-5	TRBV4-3	CASSPMVGGNQPQHF	TGCGCCAGCAGCCCCATGGTCGGAGGCAATCAGCCCCAGCATTTT
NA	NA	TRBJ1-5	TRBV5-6	CASRLQGGEGPQHF	TGTGCCAGCAGACTACAGGGAGGCGAGGGACCCCAGCATTTT
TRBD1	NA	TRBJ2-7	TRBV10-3	CAISGTGSLYEQYF	TGTGCCATCAGCGGGACAGGGAGTCTCTACGAGCAGTACTTC
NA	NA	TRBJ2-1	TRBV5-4	CASSSTGAYNEQFF	TGTGCCAGCAGCTCCACCGGGGCTTACAATGAGCAGTTCTTC
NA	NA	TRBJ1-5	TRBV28	CASQGYSNQPQHF	TGTGCCAGCCAGGGCTATAGCAATCAGCCCCAGCATTTT
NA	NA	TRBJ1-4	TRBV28	CASMVGVRGATNEKLFF	TGTGCCAGCATGGTCGGTGTGCGGGGAGCAACTAATGAAAAACTGTTTTTT
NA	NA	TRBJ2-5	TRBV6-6	CASSYSTGAETQYF	TGTGCCAGCAGTTACTCGACCGGAGCGGAGACCCAGTACTTC
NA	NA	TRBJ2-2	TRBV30	CAWSSSLARGELFF	TGTGCCTGGAGTTCCTCTCTAGCGCGCGGGGAGCTGTTTTTT
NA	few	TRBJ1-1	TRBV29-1	CSVETGPNTEAFF	TGCAGCGTTGAAACGGGGCCTAACACTGAAGCTTTCTTT
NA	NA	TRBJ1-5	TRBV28	CASSPSGQPQHF	TGTGCCAGCAGTCCGTCGGGTCAGCCCCAGCATTTT
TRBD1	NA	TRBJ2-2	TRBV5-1	CASSLGPQGAGTGELFF	TGCGCCAGCAGCTTGGGCCCTCAGGGGGCGGGCACCGGGGAGCTGTTTTTT
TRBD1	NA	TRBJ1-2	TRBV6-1	CASSLGQGGYGYTF	TGTGCCAGCAGCCTAGGACAGGGGGGTTATGGCTACACCTTC
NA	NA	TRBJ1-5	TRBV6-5	CASSYSGDQPQHF	TGTGCCAGCAGTTACTCGGGGGATCAGCCCCAGCATTTT
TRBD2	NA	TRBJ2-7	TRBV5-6	CASSSGLAGGYYEQYF	TGTGCCAGCAGCTCGGGACTAGCGGGAGGGTACTACGAGCAGTACTTC
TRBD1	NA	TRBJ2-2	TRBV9	CASSGQGEPTGELFF	TGTGCCAGCAGCGGACAGGGGGAGCCCACCGGGGAGCTGTTTTTT
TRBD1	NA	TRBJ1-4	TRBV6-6	CASSYGAGGWEKLFF	TGTGCCAGCAGTTACGGCGCAGGGGGCTGGGAAAAACTGTTTTTT
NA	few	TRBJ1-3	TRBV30	CAWSEGSGNTIYF	TGTGCCTGGAGTGAGGGCTCTGGAAACACCATATATTTT
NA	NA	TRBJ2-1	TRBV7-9	CASSLGTGVGNEQFF	TGTGCCAGCAGCTTAGGGACGGGAGTGGGCAATGAGCAGTTCTTC
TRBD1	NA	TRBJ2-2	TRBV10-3	CAISVTGGVSTGELFF	TGTGCCATCAGCGTGACAGGGGGCGTGAGCACCGGGGAGCTGTTTTTT
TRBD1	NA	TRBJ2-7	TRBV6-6	CASSYEQGYEQYF	TGTGCCAGCAGTTACGAACAGGGGTACGAGCAGTACTTC
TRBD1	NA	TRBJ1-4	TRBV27	CASSPGQGGRTNEKLFF	TGTGCCAGCAGTCCGGGACAGGGGGGCAGAACTAATGAAAAACTGTTTTTT
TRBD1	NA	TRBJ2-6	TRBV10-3	CAIREGQGQHSGANVLTF	TGTGCCATCAGGGAGGGACAGGGGCAGCACTCTGGGGCCAACGTCCTGACTTTC
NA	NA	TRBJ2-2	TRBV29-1	CSGRNTGELFF	TGCAGCGGACGGAACACCGGGGAGCTGTTTTTT
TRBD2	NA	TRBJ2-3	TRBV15	CATSKGSGTDTQYF	TGTGCCACCAGCAAGGGTAGCGGGACAGATACGCAGTATTTT
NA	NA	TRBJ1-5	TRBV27	CASSHPGDQPQHF	TGTGCCAGCAGCCATCCGGGGGATCAGCCCCAGCATTTT
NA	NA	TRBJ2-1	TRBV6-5	CASSFELNYNEQFF	TGTGCCAGCAGTTTTGAGCTAAACTACAATGAGCAGTTCTTC
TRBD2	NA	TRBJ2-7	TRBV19	CASSVSGTPYEQYF	TGTGCCAGTAGTGTTAGCGGGACTCCCTACGAGCAGTACTTC
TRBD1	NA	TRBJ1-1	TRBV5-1	CASSPRTGDLGREAFF	TGCGCCAGCAGCCCACGGACAGGGGATCTGGGCCGTGAAGCTTTCTTT
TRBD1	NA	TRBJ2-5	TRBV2	CASSPDREETQYF	TGTGCCAGCAGCCCTGACAGGGAAGAGACCCAGTACTTC
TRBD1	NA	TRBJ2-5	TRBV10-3	CAISGGTATQETQYF	TGTGCCATCAGTGGGGGGACAGCGACTCAAGAGACCCAGTACTTC
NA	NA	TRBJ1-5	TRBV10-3	CAISPGIPNQPQHF	TGTGCCATCAGCCCAGGGATCCCTAATCAGCCCCAGCATTTT
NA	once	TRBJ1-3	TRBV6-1	CASRVHLTGNTIYF	TGTGCCAGCAGAGTACATCTTACCGGAAACACCATATATTTT
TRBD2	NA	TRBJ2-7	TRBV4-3	CASSQDPSGAYEQYF	TGCGCCAGCAGCCAAGATCCTAGCGGGGCCTACGAGCAGTACTTC
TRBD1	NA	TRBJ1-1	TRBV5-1	CASSLSGGLTEAFF	TGCGCCAGCAGCTTGTCAGGGGGCCTCACTGAAGCTTTCTTT